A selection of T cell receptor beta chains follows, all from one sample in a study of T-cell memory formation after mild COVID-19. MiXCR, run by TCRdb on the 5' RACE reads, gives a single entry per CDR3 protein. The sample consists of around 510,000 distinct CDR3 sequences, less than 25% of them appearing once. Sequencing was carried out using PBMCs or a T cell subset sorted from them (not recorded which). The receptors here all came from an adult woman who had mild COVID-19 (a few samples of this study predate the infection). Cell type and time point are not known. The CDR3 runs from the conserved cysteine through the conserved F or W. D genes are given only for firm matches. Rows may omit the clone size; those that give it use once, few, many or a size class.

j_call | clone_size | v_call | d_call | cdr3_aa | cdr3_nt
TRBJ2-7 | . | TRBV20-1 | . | CSASPDRAYEQYF | TGCAGTGCTAGCCCGGACCGAGCCTACGAGCAGTACTTC
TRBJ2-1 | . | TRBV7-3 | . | CASSYRGEQFF | TGTGCCAGCAGCTATAGGGGCGAGCAGTTCTTC
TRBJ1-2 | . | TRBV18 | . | CASSSGRVNYGYTF | TGTGCCAGCTCATCTGGACGGGTAAACTATGGCTACACCTTC
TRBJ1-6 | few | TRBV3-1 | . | CASSTPDSYNSPLHF | TGTGCCAGCAGCACGCCAGATTCCTATAATTCACCCCTCCACTTT
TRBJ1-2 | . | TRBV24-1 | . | CATSDQGGYGYTF | TGTGCCACCAGTGACCAAGGGGGCTATGGCTACACCTTC
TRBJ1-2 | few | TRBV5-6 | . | CASSTTDFYGYTF | TGTGCCAGCAGCACGACGGATTTCTATGGCTACACCTTC
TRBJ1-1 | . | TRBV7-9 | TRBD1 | CASSPGTGLEAFF | TGTGCCAGCAGCCCAGGGACAGGGCTTGAAGCTTTCTTT
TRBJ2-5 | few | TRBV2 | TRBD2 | CASSGGGGETQYF | TGTGCCAGCAGTGGCGGCGGGGGAGAGACCCAGTACTTC
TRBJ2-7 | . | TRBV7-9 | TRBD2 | CASSFPVVAGGPVGEQYF | TGTGCCAGCAGCTTCCCGGTGGTAGCGGGAGGGCCCGTGGGCGAGCAGTACTTC
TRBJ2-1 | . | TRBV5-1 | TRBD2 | CASSPMLAGGPYNEQFF | TGCGCCAGCAGCCCTATGCTAGCGGGAGGTCCCTACAATGAGCAGTTCTTC
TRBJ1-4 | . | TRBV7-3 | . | CASSAGPREKLFF | TGTGCCAGCAGCGCTGGACCGAGAGAAAAACTGTTTTTT
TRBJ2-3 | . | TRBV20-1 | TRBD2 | CSARTGLADTDTQYF | TGCAGTGCTAGGACCGGACTAGCGGACACAGATACGCAGTATTTT
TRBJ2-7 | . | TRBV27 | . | CASSLFRTEGYF | TGTGCCAGCAGTTTATTTCGGACCGAGGGTTACTTC
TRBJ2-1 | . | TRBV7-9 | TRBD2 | CASSLGTSSFNEQFF | TGTGCCAGCAGCTTAGGGACTAGCAGTTTCAATGAGCAGTTCTTC
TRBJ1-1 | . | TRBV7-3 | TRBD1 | CASSFTGGADTEAFF | TGTGCCAGCAGCTTCACAGGGGGCGCCGACACTGAAGCTTTCTTT
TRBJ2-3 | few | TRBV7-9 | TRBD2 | CASSLGTGTSGGDTQYF | TGTGCCAGCAGCTTAGGAACCGGGACTAGCGGGGGAGATACGCAGTATTTT
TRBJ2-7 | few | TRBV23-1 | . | CASTRGLFGYEQYF | TGCGCCAGCACGCGGGGGCTGTTCGGCTACGAGCAGTACTTC
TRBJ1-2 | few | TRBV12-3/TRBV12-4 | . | CASSLWPSGYTF | TGTGCCAGCAGTTTATGGCCTTCTGGCTACACCTTC
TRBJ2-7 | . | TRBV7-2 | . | CASSPTGGPREEQYF | TGTGCCAGCAGCCCGACGGGTGGCCCGCGAGAGGAGCAGTACTTC
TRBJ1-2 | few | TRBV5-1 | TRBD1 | CASSLDRGYNYGYTF | TGCGCCAGCAGCTTGGACAGGGGGTACAACTATGGCTACACCTTC
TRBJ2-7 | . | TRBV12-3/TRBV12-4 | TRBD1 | CASSTRDRGLNEQYF | TGTGCCAGCAGTACCCGGGACAGGGGGCTTAACGAGCAGTACTTC
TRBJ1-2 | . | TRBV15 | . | CATSRDYRQGDYGYTF | TGTGCCACCAGCAGAGATTATCGGCAGGGCGACTATGGCTACACCTTC
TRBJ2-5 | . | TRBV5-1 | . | CASSSGSGETQYF | TGCGCCAGCAGCTCTGGATCGGGGGAGACCCAGTACTTC
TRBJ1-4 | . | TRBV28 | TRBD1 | CASSDRAATNEKLFF | TGTGCCAGCAGTGACAGGGCTGCAACTAATGAAAAACTGTTTTTT
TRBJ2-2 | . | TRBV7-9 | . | CASNLGPTGELFF | TGTGCCAGCAACCTGGGGCCCACCGGGGAGCTGTTTTTT
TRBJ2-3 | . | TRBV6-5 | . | CASKQGGGTDTQYF | TGTGCCAGTAAACAGGGGGGGGGCACAGATACGCAGTATTTT
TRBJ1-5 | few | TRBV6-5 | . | CASSPDRFQPQHF | TGTGCCAGCAGCCCCGACAGATTCCAGCCCCAGCATTTT
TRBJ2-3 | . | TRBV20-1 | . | CSARDPRWDTQYF | TGCAGTGCTCGGGACCCGCGATGGGATACGCAGTATTTT
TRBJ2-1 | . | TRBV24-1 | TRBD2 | CATSDSGRDEQFF | TGTGCCACCAGTGATTCGGGGAGGGATGAGCAGTTCTTC
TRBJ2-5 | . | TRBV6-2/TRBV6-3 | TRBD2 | CASSSLAGEETQYF | TGTGCCAGCAGTTCACTAGCGGGAGAAGAGACCCAGTACTTC
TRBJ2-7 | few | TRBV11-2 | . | CASSFAGRTYEQYF | TGTGCCAGCAGCTTCGCCGGGCGGACCTACGAGCAGTACTTC
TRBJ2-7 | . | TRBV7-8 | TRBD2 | CARGLAGSEQYF | TGTGCCCGGGGGCTAGCGGGCTCCGAGCAGTACTTC
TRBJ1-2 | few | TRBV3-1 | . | CASSQGSGYGYTF | TGTGCCAGCAGCCAAGGTTCAGGGTATGGCTACACCTTC
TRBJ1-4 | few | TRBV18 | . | CASSPPRGSSSEKLFF | TGTGCCAGCTCACCACCGCGGGGGTCCTCGTCCGAAAAACTGTTTTTT
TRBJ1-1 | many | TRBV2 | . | CASSGGTMNTEAFF | TGTGCCAGCAGTGGCGGGACAATGAACACTGAAGCTTTCTTT
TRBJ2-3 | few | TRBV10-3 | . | CAISDGVSDTQYF | TGTGCCATCAGTGATGGGGTATCGGATACGCAGTATTTT
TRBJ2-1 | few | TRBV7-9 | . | CASSLRLASYNEQFF | TGTGCCAGCAGCTTACGATTGGCCTCCTACAATGAGCAGTTCTTC
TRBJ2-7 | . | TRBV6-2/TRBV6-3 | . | CASSWDKKYF | TGTGCCAGCAGTTGGGACAAGAAGTACTTC
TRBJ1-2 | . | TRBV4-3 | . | CASSQDFVVDFGYTF | TGCGCCAGCAGCCAAGATTTCGTGGTTGATTTCGGCTACACCTTC
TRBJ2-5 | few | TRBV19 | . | CASSKRAGLQETQYF | TGTGCCAGTAGTAAGCGGGCGGGGCTCCAAGAGACCCAGTACTTC
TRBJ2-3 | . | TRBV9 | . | CASSVEGGGSTDTQYF | TGTGCCAGCAGCGTAGAGGGGGGAGGCAGCACAGATACGCAGTATTTT
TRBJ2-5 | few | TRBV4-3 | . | CASSPLGTGETQYF | TGCGCCAGCAGCCCCCTGGGCACGGGAGAGACCCAGTACTTC
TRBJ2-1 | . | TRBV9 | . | CASSASGHNEQFF | TGTGCCAGCAGCGCGAGTGGACACAATGAGCAGTTCTTC
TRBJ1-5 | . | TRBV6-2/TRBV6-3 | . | CASSTPSDYQPQHF | TGTGCCAGCAGTACGCCTTCGGATTATCAGCCCCAGCATTTT
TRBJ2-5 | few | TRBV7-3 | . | CASSFAQQETQYF | TGTGCCAGCAGCTTTGCACAGCAAGAGACCCAGTACTTC
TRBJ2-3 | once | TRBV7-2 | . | CASSTARTDTQYF | TGTGCCAGCAGCACCGCCAGGACAGATACGCAGTATTTT
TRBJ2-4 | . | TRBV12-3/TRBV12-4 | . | CASSLGQVAKNIQYF | TGTGCCAGCAGTTTGGGGCAGGTAGCCAAAAACATTCAGTACTTC
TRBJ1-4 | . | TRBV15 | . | CATSRGYEGATNEKLFF | TGTGCCACCAGCAGAGGCTACGAGGGAGCAACTAATGAAAAACTGTTTTTT
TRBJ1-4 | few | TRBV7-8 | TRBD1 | CASSSDRGEKLFF | TGTGCCAGCAGCTCTGACAGGGGTGAAAAACTGTTTTTT
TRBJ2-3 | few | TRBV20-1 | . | CSSPRRGGAITDTQYF | TGCAGTTCCCCGAGGAGGGGGGGGGCGATCACAGATACGCAGTATTTT
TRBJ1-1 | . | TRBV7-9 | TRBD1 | CASSINDRARTVEAFF | TGTGCCAGCAGCATTAATGACAGGGCGAGGACGGTTGAAGCTTTCTTT
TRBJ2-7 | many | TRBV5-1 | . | CASSLAGSSYEQYF | TGTGCCAGCAGTCTCGCAGGGAGCTCCTACGAGCAGTACTTC
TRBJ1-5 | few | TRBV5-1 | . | CASSSGDVSSNQPQHF | TGCGCCAGCAGCTCTGGGGACGTAAGTAGCAATCAGCCCCAGCATTTT
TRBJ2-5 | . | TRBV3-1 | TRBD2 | CASSFLPAGDQETQYF | TGTGCCAGCAGCTTCCTTCCAGCGGGGGATCAAGAGACCCAGTACTTC
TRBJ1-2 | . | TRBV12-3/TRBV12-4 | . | CASSLGPEDGYTF | TGTGCCAGCAGCCTAGGGCCCGAGGATGGCTACACCTTC